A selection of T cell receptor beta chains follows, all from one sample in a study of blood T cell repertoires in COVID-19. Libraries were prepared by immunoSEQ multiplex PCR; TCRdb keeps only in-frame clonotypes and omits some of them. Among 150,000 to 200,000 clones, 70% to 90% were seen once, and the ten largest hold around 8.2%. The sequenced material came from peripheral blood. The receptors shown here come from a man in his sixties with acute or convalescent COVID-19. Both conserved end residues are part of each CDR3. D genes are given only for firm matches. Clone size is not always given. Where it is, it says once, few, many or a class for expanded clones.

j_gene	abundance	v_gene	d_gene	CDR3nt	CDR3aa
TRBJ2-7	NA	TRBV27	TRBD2	TGTGCCAGCAGTTTAGGGCGGGAGACCCACTACGAGCAGTACTTC	CASSLGRETHYEQYF
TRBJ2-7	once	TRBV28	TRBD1	TGTGCCAGTGGGACAGGGGGCCGCTCCTACGAGCAGTACTTC	CASGTGGRSYEQYF
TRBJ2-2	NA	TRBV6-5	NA	TGTGCCAGCAGTTACTCGATGGGAGCGACCGGGGAGCTGTTTTTT	CASSYSMGATGELFF
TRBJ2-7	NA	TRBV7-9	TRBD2	TGTGCCAGCAGCTCTCCGGGACTAGCGGGAGCCTTCTTC	CASSSPGLAGAFF
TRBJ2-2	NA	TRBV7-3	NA	TGTGCCAGCAGCTTCGGCGGGTCGACCGGGGAGCTGTTTTTT	CASSFGGSTGELFF
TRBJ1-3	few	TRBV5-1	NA	TGCGCCAGCAGCTTGGGCAGAAACTCTGGAAACACCATATATTTT	CASSLGRNSGNTIYF
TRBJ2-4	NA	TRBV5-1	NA	TGCGCCAGCGCAGGGTCGGGAGCCAAAAACATTCAGTACTTC	CASAGSGAKNIQYF
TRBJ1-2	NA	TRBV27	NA	TGTGCCAGCAGTTTTGTAACAGGCGACTATGGCTACACCTTC	CASSFVTGDYGYTF
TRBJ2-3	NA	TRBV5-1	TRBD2	TGCGCCAGCAGCCGTGGCAATAGCGGGAGTCGCTCGAGGACAGATACGCAGTATTTT	CASSRGNSGSRSRTDTQYF
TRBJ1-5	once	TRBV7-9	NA	TGTGCCAGCAGCGCTACAGGGTCGACCCAGCCCCAGCATTTT	CASSATGSTQPQHF
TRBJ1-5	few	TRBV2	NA	TGTGCCAGCAGTGCACAGGGTTTGAGTCAGCCCCAGCATTTT	CASSAQGLSQPQHF
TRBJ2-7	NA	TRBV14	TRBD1	TGTGCCAGCAGCTCCGGGACAGTCTTCTACGAGCAGTACTTC	CASSSGTVFYEQYF